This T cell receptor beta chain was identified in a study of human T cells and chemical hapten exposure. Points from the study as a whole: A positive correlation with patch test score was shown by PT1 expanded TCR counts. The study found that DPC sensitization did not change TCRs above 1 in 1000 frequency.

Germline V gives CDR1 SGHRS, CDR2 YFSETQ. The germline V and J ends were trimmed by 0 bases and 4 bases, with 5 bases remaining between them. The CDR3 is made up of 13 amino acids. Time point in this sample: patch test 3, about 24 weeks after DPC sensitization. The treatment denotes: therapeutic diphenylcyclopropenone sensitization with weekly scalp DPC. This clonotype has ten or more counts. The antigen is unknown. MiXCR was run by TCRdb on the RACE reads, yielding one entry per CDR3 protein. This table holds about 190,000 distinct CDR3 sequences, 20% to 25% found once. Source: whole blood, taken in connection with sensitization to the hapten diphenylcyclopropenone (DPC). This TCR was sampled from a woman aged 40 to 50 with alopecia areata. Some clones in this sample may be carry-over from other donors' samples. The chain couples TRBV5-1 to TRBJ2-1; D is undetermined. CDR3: CASSLGQYNEQFF. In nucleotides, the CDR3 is TGCGCCAGCAGCTTGGGGCAGTACAATGAGCAGTTCTTC.